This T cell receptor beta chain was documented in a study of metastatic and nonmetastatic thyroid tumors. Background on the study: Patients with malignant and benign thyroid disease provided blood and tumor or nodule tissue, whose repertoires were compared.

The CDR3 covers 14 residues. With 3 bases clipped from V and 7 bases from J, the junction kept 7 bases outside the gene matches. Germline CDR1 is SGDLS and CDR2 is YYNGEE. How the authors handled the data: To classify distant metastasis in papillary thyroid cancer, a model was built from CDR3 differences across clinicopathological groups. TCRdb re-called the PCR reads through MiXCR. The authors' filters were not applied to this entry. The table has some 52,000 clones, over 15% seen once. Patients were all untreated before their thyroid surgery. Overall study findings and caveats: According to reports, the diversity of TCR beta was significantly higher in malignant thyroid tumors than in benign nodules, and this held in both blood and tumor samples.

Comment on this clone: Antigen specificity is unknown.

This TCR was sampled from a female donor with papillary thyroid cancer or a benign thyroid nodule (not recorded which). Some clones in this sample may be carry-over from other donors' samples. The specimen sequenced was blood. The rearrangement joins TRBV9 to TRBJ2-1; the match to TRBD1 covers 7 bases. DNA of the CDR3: TGTGCCAGCAGCGAGGCCTACAGGGGAAATGAGCAGTTCTTC. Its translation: CASSEAYRGNEQFF.